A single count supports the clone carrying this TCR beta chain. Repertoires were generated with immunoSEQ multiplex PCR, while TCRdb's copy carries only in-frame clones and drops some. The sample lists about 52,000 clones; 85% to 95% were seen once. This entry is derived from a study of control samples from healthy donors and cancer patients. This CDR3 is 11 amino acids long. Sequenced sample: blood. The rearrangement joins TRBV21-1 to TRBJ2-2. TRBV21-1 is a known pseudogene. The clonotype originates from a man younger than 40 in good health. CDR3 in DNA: TGTGCCAGCAGCAAAAAGGGGGAGCTGTTTTTT. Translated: CASSKKGELFF.